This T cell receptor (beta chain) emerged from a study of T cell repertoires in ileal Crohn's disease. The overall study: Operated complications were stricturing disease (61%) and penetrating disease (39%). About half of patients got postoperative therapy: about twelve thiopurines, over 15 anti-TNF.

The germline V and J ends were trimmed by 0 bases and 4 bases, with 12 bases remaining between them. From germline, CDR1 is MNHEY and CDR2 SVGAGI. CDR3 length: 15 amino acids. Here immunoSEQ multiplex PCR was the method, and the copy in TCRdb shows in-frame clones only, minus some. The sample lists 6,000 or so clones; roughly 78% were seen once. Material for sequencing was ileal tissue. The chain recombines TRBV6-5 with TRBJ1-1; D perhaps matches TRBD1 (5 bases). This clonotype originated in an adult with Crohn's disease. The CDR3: CASSYSTVFGTEAFF. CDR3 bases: TGTGCCAGCAGTTACTCGACAGTTTTTGGCACTGAAGCTTTCTTT.